This TCR beta chain came from a study of identical twins. Study-level results: Insertions were reduced in abundant cord blood beta clonotypes but not in memory repertoires.

This clonotype has just a few counts. Its antigen is not known. cDNA molecules carried unique molecular identifiers, and template switching added a universal primer site. TCRdb re-called the 5' RACE reads with MiXCR, one entry per CDR3 protein. In the table there are roughly 480,000 distinct CDR3 sequences, 24% of which are singletons. These data also featured in a second study, about T cells expressing NK-cell markers. That paper adds: It was sorted CD3+CD56-NKG2C+, CD3+CD56+NKG2C- and CD3+CD56+NKG2C+ T cells that provided the TCR beta repertoires.

This receptor was identified in a young woman in good health. Sequenced sample: CD4+ T cells sorted from blood.

As DNA, the CDR3 is TGTGCCAGCAGCCAGGCCAACACCCCGGAGCAGTTCTTC. This gives the protein CASSQANTPEQFF. The V and J genes are TRBV14 and TRBJ2-1; D unclear. Germline assignment: CDR1 SGHDN and CDR2 FVKESK. This CDR3 has 13 residues. V lost 3 bases, J lost 10 bases, and 13 bases lay in between. Supplemented by reference TRBV14 and TRBJ2-1, the full variable domain reads EAGVTQFPSHSVIEKGQTVTLRCDPISGHDNLYWYRRVMGKEIKFLLHFVKESKQDESGMPNNRFLAERTGGTYSTLKVQPAELEDSGVYFCASSQANTPEQFFGPGTRLTVL.